Following are 19 T cell receptor beta chains from one sample sequenced in a study of T cell changes during pregnancy in multiple sclerosis. Generated by immunoSEQ multiplex PCR, the TCRdb table keeps only in-frame clones and is missing some. The sample holds some 38,000 clones, 90% to 95% seen once. The sample in question was CD4+ T cells from peripheral blood mononuclear cells, obtained in the second trimester of pregnancy. Every receptor here comes from a female donor in good health, enrolled as a control in a pregnancy study.

This clone has a handful of counts. The chain is built from TRBV5-5 and TRBJ2-7; tentative D call: TRBD1 (5 bases). The CDR3 is made up of 15 amino acids. Germline V gene sequence: CDR1 SGHKS, CDR2 YYEKEE (reference sequence). V was clipped by 1 base and J by 6 bases, with 17 bases between them. CDR3 residues: CASSLSWQGLSEQYF. The CDR3 DNA reads as TGTGCCAGCAGCTTGTCGTGGCAGGGATTATCCGAGCAGTACTTC.

J is TRBJ1-1 and V is TRBV19; 7 nucleotides line up with TRBD1. This CDR3 comprises 14 residues. The V segment lost 6 bases and the J segment 2 bases; nucleotides outside the gene matches: 6. Germline V gene lookup returns CDR1 LNHDA and CDR2 SQIVND (reference sequence). CDR3 protein: CASRTGTENTEAFF. The DNA of the CDR3 is TGTGCCAGTAGAACCGGGACAGAAAACACTGAAGCTTTCTTT.

The chain joins TRBV6-5 to TRBJ2-7, with D perhaps matching TRBD2 (5 bases). Germline V CDR1 and CDR2: MNHEY, SVGAGI. This CDR3 is 11 amino acids long. Trimming cost V 5 bases and J 4 bases, with 6 bases left between them. CDR3 sequence (DNA): TGTGCCAGCAGTGCGGGTTACGAGCAGTACTTC. It yields the protein CASSAGYEQYF.

A remark on this clone: The sample contains more than one DNA sequence encoding this CDR3. The CDR3 is CASSLTQGGGYTF. CDR3 DNA: TGTGCCAGCAGTCTTACCCAGGGTGGAGGCTACACCTTC. This sequence joins TRBV5-4 and TRBJ1-2; weak D call: TRBD1 (5 bases). CDR3 length: 13 residues. CDR1 and CDR2 (germline): SGHNT, YYREEE (reference sequence). Trimming pared 5 bases from V and 8 bases from J, leaving 16 bases between.

V usage is TRBV6-1 and J usage is TRBJ1-5; TRBD1 is a possible D gene (6 bases). CDR1 is MNHNS and CDR2 is SASEGT in the germline V gene. The CDR3 runs to 13 residues. The germline V and J ends were trimmed by 8 bases and 5 bases, with 13 bases remaining between them. CDR3 DNA: TGTGCCAGCTTGGGGGGGCAGTATCAGCCCCAGCATTTT. Translating it yields CASLGGQYQPQHF.

V and J are TRBV18 and TRBJ1-2; D uncertain. The germline V gene has CDR1 KGHSH and CDR2 LQKENI. V lost 1 base and J lost 6, with 9 bases in between. CDR3 length: 13 residues. CDR3 in amino acids: CASSPQEKDGYTF. CDR3 nucleotides: TGTGCCAGCTCACCACAGGAGAAGGATGGCTACACCTTC.

Written as DNA, the CDR3 is TGCGCCAGCAGCCCGGAGCGGGGGCCGAACACTGAAGCTTTCTTT. It encodes CASSPERGPNTEAFF. The J gene is TRBJ1-1, the V gene TRBV5-1, with D maybe TRBD1 (6 bases). Deletions cut 4 bases from V and 1 base from J, with 14 bases between. The CDR3 extends over 15 amino acids. Germline lookup yields CDR1 SGHRS and CDR2 YFSETQ.

This clone was detected only once. This chain's CDR3 is CASSSATRGGVDTQYF. The CDR3 DNA follows: TGCGCCAGCAGCTCGGCGACTAGAGGGGGGGTAGATACGCAGTATTTT. The chain is built from TRBV5-1 and TRBJ2-3; possible D gene TRBD2, 7 bases. There are 16 residues in the CDR3. Germline lookup yields CDR1 SGHRS and CDR2 YFSETQ. V was clipped by 3 bases and J by 5 bases, with 19 bases between them. The full variable domain, its missing parts supplied by reference TRBV5-1 and TRBJ2-3, is KAGVTQTPRYLIKTRGQQVTLSCSPISGHRSVSWYQQTPGQGLQFLFEYFSETQRNKGNFPGRFSGRQFSNSRSEMNVSTLELGDSALYLCASSSATRGGVDTQYFGPGTRLTVL.

DNA of the CDR3: TGTGCCACCGCTTTAGACTCCACGGGTGGCTACACCTTC. This gives the protein CATALDSTGGYTF. The chain is built from TRBV7-9 and TRBJ1-2; the D is unclear. This CDR3 has 13 amino acids. V lost 10 bases, J lost 7 bases, and 19 bases lay in between. CDR1 SEHNR and CDR2 FQNEAQ come from the germline V gene (reference sequence).

The chain recombines TRBV28 with TRBJ1-1; D unresolved. The germline V gene encodes CDR1 MDHEN and CDR2 SYDVKM. V dropped 10 bases and J dropped 4 bases, with 13 bases sitting between them. The CDR3 covers 12 residues. The CDR3 nucleotides read TGTGCCACTACTCGGGTGCTCACTGAAGCTTTCTTT. This gives the protein CATTRVLTEAFF.

The chain links TRBV14 to TRBJ2-5; 7 bases align to TRBD2. The CDR3 has 18 residues. The V gene's germline CDR1 is SGHDN and CDR2 FVKESK. With 1 base clipped from V and 5 bases from J, the junction kept 16 bases outside the gene matches. CDR3 sequence (DNA): TGTGCCAGCAGCCAAGTTGAACTAGCGTTCTCACTGTTGGAGACCCAGTACTTC. It translates to CASSQVELAFSLLETQYF. Drawing the rest from reference TRBV14 and TRBJ2-5, the complete variable domain is EAGVTQFPSHSVIEKGQTVTLRCDPISGHDNLYWYRRVMGKEIKFLLHFVKESKQDESGMPNNRFLAERTGGTYSTLKVQPAELEDSGVYFCASSQVELAFSLLETQYFGPGTRLLVL.

This chain joins TRBV7-6 and TRBJ1-5, with unresolved D. V dropped 5 bases and J dropped 4 bases, with 9 bases sitting between them. The germline V gene has CDR1 SGHVS and CDR2 FNYEAQ. CDR3 length: 13 residues. In nucleotides, the CDR3 is TGTGCCAGCAGCCCCCAGCGGAATCAGCCCCAGCATTTT. Translated, it gives CASSPQRNQPQHF.

The chain recombines TRBV4-1 with TRBJ2-3, with 9 nucleotides matching TRBD2. The V segment lost 2 bases and the J segment 0 bases; nucleotides outside the gene matches: 3. This CDR3 is 16 amino acids long. Per the germline V gene, CDR1 is MGHRA and CDR2 is YSYEKL. CDR3 sequence: CASSQTSGSSTDTQYF. In DNA form, the CDR3 reads TGCGCCAGCAGCCAAACTAGCGGGTCGAGCACAGATACGCAGTATTTT.

The chain links TRBV27 to TRBJ2-3; 9 bases map to TRBD1. The CDR3 is 12 amino acids. Trimming took 2 bases from V and 15 from J; bases not matched to a gene: 6. Germline lookup yields CDR1 MNHEY and CDR2 SMNVEV (reference sequence). CDR3 bases: TGTGCCAGCAGTTTAGGCGGGACAGGGTCTTATTTT. Protein: CASSLGGTGSYF.

For this clone: This same CDR3 is encoded by further DNA sequences in the sample. The chain joins TRBV29-1 to TRBJ1-4; 8 bases fit TRBD1. Germline values: CDR1 SQVTM, CDR2 ANQGSEA. The CDR3 has 15 amino acids. V gave up 8 bases and J gave up 0 bases; unmatched junction bases: 8. This CDR3 is CSIRQGPATNEKLFF. CDR3 bases: TGCAGCATCAGACAGGGGCCTGCAACTAATGAAAAACTGTTTTTT.

V usage is TRBV5-1 and J usage is TRBJ2-5, with TRBD2 identical over 12 bases. The CDR3 covers 15 residues. CDR1 and CDR2 from the germline V gene are SGHRS and YFSETQ. Germline trimming cut 4 bases from V and 3 bases from J; bases unmatched to any gene: 4. For the CDR3, the DNA is TGCGCCAGCAGCCCAGGACTAGCGGGGAAAGAGACCCAGTACTTC. Its translation: CASSPGLAGKETQYF. Full variable domain (remainder filled in from reference TRBV5-1 and TRBJ2-5): KAGVTQTPRYLIKTRGQQVTLSCSPISGHRSVSWYQQTPGQGLQFLFEYFSETQRNKGNFPGRFSGRQFSNSRSEMNVSTLELGDSALYLCASSPGLAGKETQYFGPGTRLLVL.

The genes are TRBV9 and TRBJ2-3; possibly TRBD2 for D (7 bases). Germline V gene sequence: CDR1 SGDLS, CDR2 YYNGEE. Trimming removed 0 bases at V and 2 bases at J, with 13 bases between. CDR3 size: 16 residues. CDR3 bases: TGTGCCAGCAGCGTAGCCCCGGGGGGCCCCACAGATACGCAGTATTTT. Its translation: CASSVAPGGPTDTQYF. Filled out from reference TRBV9 and TRBJ2-3, the complete variable domain reads DSGVTQTPKHLITATGQRVTLRCSPRSGDLSVYWYQQSLDQGLQFLIQYYNGEERAKGNILERFSAQQFPDLHSELNLSSLELGDSALYFCASSVAPGGPTDTQYFGPGTRLTVL.

The V call is TRBV6-5, the J call TRBJ2-2, with D hard to call. With 7 bases removed from V and 3 bases from J, the gap between germline ends came to 9 bases. The CDR3 consists of 13 residues. CDR1 is MNHEY and CDR2 is SVGAGI in the germline V gene. CDR3 in amino acids: CASKLQHTGELFF. The CDR3 DNA sequence: TGTGCCAGCAAATTACAGCACACCGGGGAGCTGTTTTTT.

Of note for this clone: Compared with germline, one end of the junction differs, possibly owing to a read error. The rearrangement joins TRBV6-6 to TRBJ1-3, with a weak D call TRBD1 (6 bases). CDR1 is MNHNY, CDR2 SVGAGI, per germline (reference sequence). The CDR3 length is 16 residues. DNA of the CDR3: TGTGCCAGCAGTTATGGGGACATTTCTACCGGAAACATCATATATTTT. This gives the protein CASSYGDISTGNIIYF.